The entry below gives a single T cell receptor beta chain sequence along with its context. As handled by the study authors: Reference gene primers were amplified, and this amplification served to estimate nucleated cell counts. Repertoires were generated with immunoSEQ multiplex PCR, while TCRdb's copy carries only in-frame clones and drops some. The DNA was the basis for D and trimming; V, J and clone size are from that table. Of some 120,000 clones listed, about 88% are singletons. The CDR3 is made up of 14 amino acids. Germline-derived CDR1 and CDR2 are SGHAT and FQNNGV. Trimming cost V 5 bases and J 4 bases, with 12 bases left between them. This sample was included in a study of blood T cell repertoires in COVID-19. Study at large: Samples of COVID-19 (acute and convalescent) were obtained from the United States, Italy and Spain.

This sequence was found in a woman aged 80 or over with acute or convalescent COVID-19. Sequencing used peripheral blood. V and J are TRBV11-2 and TRBJ1-5, with D perhaps TRBD1 (6 bases). In DNA form, the CDR3 reads TGTGCCAGCAGCCACCTAGGGGGAAATCAGCCCCAGCATTTT. This encodes CASSHLGGNQPQHF. Supplemented by reference TRBV11-2 and TRBJ1-5, the full variable domain reads EAGVAQSPRYKIIEKRQSVAFWCNPISGHATLYWYQQILGQGPKLLIQFQNNGVVDDSQLPKDRFSAERLKGVDSTLKIQPAKLEDSAVYLCASSHLGGNQPQHFGDGTRLSIL.